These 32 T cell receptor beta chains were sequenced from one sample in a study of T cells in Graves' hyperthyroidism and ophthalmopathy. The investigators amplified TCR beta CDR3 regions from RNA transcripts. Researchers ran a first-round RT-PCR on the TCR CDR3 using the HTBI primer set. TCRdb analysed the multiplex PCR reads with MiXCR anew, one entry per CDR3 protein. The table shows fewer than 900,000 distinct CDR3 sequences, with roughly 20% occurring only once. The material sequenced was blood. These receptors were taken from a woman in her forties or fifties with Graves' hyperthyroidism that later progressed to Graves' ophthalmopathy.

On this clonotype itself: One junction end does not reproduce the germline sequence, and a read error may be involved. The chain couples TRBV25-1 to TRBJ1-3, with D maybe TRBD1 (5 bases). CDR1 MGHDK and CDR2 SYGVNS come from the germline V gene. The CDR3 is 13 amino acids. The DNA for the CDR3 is TGTGCCAGCAGGGGACGGCATGGAGACACCATATATTTT. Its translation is CASRGRHGDTIYF.

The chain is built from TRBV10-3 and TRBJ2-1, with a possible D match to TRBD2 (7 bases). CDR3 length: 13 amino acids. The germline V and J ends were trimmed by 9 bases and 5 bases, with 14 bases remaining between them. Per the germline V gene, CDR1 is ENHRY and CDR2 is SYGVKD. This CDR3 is CAIGGGRDNEQFF. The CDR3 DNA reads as TGTGCCATTGGCGGGGGCAGGGACAATGAGCAGTTCTTC.

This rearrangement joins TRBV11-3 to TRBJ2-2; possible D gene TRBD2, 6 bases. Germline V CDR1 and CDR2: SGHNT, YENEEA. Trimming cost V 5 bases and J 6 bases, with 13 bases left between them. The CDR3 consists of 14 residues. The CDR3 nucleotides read TGTGCCAGCAGCCCGGCTTCGGGGGCCGGGGAGCTGTTTTTT. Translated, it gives CASSPASGAGELFF. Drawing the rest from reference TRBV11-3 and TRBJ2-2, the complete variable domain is EAGVVQSPRYKIIEKKQPVAFWCNPISGHNTLYWYLQNLGQGPELLIRYENEEAVDDSQLPKDRFSAERLKGVDSTLKIQPAELGDSAVYLCASSPASGAGELFFGEGSRLTVL.

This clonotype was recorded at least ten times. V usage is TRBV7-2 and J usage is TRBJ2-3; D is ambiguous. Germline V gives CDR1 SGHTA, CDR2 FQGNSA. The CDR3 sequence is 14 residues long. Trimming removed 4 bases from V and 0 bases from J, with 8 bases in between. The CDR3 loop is CASSSAFSTDTQYF. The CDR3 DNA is TGTGCCAGCAGCTCCGCCTTTAGCACAGATACGCAGTATTTT.

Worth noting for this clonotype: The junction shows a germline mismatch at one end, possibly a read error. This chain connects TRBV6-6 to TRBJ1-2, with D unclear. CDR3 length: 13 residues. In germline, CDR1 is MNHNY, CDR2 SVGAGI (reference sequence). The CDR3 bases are TGTGCCAGCAGTTACTCTGCAATCTATGGCTGCACCTTC. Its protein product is CASSYSAIYGCTF.

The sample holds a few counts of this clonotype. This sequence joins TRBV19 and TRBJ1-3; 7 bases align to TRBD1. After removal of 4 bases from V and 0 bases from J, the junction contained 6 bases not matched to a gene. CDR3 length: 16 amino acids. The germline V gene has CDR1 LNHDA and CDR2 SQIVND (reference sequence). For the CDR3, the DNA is TGTGCCAGTAGTACCCGGGACAGCGTCTCTGGAAACACCATATATTTT. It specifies CASSTRDSVSGNTIYF.

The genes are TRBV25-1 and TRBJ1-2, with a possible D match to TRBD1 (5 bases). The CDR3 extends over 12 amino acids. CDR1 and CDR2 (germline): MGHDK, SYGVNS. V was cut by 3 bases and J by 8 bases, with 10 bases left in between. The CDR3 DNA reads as TGTGCCAGCAGTGACCAGGGCTTCGGCTACACCTTC. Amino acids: CASSDQGFGYTF.

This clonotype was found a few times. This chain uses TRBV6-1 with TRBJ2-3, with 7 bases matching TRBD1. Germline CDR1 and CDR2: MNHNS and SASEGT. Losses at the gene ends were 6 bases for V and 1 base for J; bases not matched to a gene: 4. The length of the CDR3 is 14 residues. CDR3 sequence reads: CASRQGPGTDTQYF. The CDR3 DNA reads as TGTGCCAGCAGACAGGGGCCCGGCACAGATACGCAGTATTTT.

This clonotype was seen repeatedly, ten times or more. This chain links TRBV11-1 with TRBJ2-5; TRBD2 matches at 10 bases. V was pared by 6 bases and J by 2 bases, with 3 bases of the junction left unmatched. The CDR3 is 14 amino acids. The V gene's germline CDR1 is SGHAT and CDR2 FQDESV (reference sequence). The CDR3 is CASSSGGLQETQYF. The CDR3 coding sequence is TGTGCCAGCAGTAGCGGGGGGCTACAAGAGACCCAGTACTTC.

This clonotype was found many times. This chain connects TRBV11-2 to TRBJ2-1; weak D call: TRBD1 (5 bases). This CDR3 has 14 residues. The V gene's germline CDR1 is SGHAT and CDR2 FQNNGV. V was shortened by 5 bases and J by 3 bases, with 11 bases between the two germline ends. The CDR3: CASSASTDYNEQFF. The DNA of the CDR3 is TGTGCCAGCAGCGCCTCGACAGACTACAATGAGCAGTTCTTC.

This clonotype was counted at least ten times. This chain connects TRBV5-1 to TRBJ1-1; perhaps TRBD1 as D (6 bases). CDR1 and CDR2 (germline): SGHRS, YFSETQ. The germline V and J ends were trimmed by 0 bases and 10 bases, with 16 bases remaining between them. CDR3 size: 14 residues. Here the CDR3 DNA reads TGCGCCAGCAGCTTGGAAGGTGTGGGGGCTTTAGCTTTCTTT. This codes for CASSLEGVGALAFF.

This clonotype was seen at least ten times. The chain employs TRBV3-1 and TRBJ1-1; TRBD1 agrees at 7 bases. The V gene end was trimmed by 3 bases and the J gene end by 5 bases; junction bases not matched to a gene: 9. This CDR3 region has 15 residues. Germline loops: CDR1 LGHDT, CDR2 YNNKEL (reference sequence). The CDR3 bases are TGTGCCAGCAGCCAGGAGGGACAGACGAGGACTGAAGCTTTCTTT. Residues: CASSQEGQTRTEAFF.

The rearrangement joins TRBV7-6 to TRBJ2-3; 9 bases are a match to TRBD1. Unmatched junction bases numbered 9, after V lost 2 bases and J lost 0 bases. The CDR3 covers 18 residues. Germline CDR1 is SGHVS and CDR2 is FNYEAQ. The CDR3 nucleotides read TGTGCCAGCAGCTTAAGAAACAGGGGGCCCACTAGCACAGATACGCAGTATTTT. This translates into CASSLRNRGPTSTDTQYF.

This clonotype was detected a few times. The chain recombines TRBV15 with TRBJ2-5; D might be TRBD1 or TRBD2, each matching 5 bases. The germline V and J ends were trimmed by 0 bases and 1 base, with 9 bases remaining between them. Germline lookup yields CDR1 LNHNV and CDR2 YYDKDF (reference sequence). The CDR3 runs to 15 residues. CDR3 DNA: TGTGCCACCAGCAGAGATCCGGGACCCCAAGAGACCCAGTACTTC. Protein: CATSRDPGPQETQYF.

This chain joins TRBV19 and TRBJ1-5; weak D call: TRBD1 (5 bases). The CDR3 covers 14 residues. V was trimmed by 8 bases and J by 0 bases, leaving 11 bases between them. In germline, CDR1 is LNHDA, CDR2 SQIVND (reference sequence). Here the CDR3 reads CASSGHHSNQPQHF. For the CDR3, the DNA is TGTGCCAGTTCCGGACACCATAGCAATCAGCCCCAGCATTTT. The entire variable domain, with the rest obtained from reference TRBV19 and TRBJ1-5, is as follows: DGGITQSPKYLFRKEGQNVTLSCEQNLNHDAMYWYRQDPGQGLRLIYYSQIVNDFQKGDIAEGYSVSREKKESFPLTVTSAQKNPTAFYLCASSGHHSNQPQHFGDGTRLSIL.

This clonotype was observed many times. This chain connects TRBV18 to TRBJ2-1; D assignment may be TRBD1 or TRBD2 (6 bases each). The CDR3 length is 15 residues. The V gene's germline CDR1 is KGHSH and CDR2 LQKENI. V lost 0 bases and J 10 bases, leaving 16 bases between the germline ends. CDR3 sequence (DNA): TGTGCCAGCTCACCACCGGGGACAATTCGGGGGGAGCAGTTCTTC. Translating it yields CASSPPGTIRGEQFF.

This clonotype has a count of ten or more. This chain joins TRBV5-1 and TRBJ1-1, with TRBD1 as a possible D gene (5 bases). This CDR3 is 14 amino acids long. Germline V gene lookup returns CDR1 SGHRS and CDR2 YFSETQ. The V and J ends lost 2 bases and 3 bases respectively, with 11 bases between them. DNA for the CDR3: TGCGCCAGCAGCTTCACGGGGCAAGACACTGAAGCTTTCTTT. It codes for CASSFTGQDTEAFF.

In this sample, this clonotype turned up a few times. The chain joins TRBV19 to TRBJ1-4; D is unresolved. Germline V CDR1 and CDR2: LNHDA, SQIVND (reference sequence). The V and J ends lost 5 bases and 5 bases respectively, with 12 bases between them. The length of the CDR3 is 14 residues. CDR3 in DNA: TGTGCCAGTAGTGCGGGGTCATGGAATGAAAAACTGTTTTTT. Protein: CASSAGSWNEKLFF.

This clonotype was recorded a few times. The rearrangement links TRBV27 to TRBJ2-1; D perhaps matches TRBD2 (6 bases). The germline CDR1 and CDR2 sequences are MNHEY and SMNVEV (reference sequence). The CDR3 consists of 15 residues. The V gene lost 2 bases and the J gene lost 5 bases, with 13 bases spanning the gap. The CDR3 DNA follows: TGTGCCAGCAGTTTACCGGGGAGGCTACACAATGAGCAGTTCTTC. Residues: CASSLPGRLHNEQFF.

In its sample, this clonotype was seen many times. The CDR3: CAWSPGGEQPQHF. The CDR3 DNA follows: TGTGCCTGGAGTCCAGGGGGTGAACAGCCCCAGCATTTT. The chain is built from TRBV30 and TRBJ1-5; 7 nucleotides match TRBD1. V lost 2 bases, J lost 7 bases, and 5 bases stayed unmatched. CDR3 length equals 13 residues. Per germline, CDR1 GTSNPN and CDR2 SVGIG (reference sequence).

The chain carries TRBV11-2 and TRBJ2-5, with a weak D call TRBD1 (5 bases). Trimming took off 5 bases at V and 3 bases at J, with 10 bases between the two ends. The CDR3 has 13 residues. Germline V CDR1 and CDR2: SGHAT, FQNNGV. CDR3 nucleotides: TGTGCCAGCAGCCAGGGCCCGGAAGAGACCCAGTACTTC. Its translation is CASSQGPEETQYF.

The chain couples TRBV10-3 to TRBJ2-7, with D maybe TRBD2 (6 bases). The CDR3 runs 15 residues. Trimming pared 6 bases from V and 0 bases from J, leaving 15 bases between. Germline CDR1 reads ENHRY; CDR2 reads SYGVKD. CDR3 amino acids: CAIRGDGTSSYEQYF. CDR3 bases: TGTGCCATCAGAGGGGATGGGACTTCCTCCTACGAGCAGTACTTC.

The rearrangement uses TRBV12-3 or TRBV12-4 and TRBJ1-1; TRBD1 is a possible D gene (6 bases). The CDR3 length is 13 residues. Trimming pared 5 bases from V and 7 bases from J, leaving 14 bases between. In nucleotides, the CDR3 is TGTGCCAGCAGTCACCGTTTAGGGGGTGAAGCTTTCTTT. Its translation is CASSHRLGGEAFF.

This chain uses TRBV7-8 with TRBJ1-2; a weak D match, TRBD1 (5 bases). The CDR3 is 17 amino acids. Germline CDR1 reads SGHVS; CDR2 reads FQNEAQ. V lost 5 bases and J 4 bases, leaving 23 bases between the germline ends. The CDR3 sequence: CASSRSARELASYGYTF. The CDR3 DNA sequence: TGTGCCAGCAGCCGCTCGGCCAGGGAATTGGCTAGCTATGGCTACACCTTC.

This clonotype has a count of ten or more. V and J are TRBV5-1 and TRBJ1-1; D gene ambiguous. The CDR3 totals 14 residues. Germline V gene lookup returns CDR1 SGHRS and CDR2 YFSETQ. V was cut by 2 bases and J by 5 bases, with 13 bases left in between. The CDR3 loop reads CASSFRESGTEAFF. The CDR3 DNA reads TGCGCCAGCAGCTTCCGCGAGTCGGGGACTGAAGCTTTCTTT.

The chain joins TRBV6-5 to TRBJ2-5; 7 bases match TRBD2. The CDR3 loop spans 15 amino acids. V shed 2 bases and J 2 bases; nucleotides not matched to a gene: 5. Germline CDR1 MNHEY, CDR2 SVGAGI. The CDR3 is CASSYTAGLQETQYF. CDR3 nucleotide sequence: TGTGCCAGCAGTTACACGGCGGGACTACAAGAGACCCAGTACTTC.

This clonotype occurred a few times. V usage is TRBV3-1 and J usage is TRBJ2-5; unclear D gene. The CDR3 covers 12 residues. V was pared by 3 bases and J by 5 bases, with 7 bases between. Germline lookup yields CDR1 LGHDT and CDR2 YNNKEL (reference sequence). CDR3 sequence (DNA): TGTGCCAGCAGCCATGGCGTGGAGACCCAGTACTTC. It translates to CASSHGVETQYF.

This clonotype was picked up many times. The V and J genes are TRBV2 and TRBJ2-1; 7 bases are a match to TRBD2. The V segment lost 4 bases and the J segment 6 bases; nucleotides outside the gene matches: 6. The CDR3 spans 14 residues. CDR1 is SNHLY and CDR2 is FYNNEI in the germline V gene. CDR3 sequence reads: CASSGGLGPNEQFF. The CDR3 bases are TGTGCCAGCAGTGGCGGACTAGGCCCCAATGAGCAGTTCTTC.

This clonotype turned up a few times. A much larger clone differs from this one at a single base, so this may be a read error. The CDR3 DNA sequence: TGTGCCAGCAGCCCAACAGGGGTTTACGAGCAGCACTTC. Its translation: CASSPTGVYEQHF. The chain uses TRBV11-2 and TRBJ2-7; 7 bases are shared with TRBD1. The CDR3 runs to 13 residues. Germline values: CDR1 SGHAT, CDR2 FQNNGV.

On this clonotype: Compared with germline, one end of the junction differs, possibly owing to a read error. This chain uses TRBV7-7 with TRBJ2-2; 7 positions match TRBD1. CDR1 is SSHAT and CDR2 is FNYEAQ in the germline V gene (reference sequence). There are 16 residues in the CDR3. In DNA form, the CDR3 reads TGTGCTAGCAGACCTCGACAGGGACGGAACACCGGGGAGCTGTTTTTT. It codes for CASRPRQGRNTGELFF.

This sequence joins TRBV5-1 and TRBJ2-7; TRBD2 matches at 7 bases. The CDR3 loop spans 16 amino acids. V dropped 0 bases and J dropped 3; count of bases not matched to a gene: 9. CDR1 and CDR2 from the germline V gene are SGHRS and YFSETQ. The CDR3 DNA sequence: TGCGCCAGCAGCTTGGCTAGCGGCCCAGTAAACTACGAGCAGTACTTC. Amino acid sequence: CASSLASGPVNYEQYF.

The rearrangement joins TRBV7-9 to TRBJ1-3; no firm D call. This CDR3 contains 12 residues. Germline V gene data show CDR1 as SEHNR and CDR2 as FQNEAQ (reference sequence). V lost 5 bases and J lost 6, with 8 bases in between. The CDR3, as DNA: TGTGCCAGCAGCCCTGCTGCAAACACCATATATTTT. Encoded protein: CASSPAANTIYF.